This entry lists 12 T cell receptor beta chains sequenced from one sample in a study of blood T cells in healthy people across ages. Next came a second PCR, run for about 7 to 12 cycles, which used a sample-barcoded 5' primer along with a J-beta primer mix. TCRdb independently ran MiXCR on the 5' RACE reads; one entry per CDR3 protein. The profile shows 500,000 to 550,000 distinct CDR3 sequences, around 24% of them singletons. Another study also made use of these data, one on T cells of mothers and their children.

Sequencing was done on a sample of blood. These receptor sequences come from a boy aged 10-17 years in good health.

This clonotype has more than one count but fewer than ten. The chain uses TRBV12-3 or TRBV12-4 and TRBJ2-6; D is undetermined. The V gene lost 2 bases and the J gene lost 4 bases, with 12 bases spanning the gap. CDR3 size: 16 residues. This CDR3 reads CASSLFRLGGANVLTF. CDR3 nucleotide sequence: TGTGCCAGCAGTTTATTCAGGCTAGGGGGGGCCAACGTCCTGACTTTC.

This clonotype was picked up a small number of times. This chain links TRBV4-3 with TRBJ1-4; D unresolved. In germline, CDR1 is LGHNA, CDR2 YSLEER. The CDR3 has 13 residues. V was trimmed by 2 bases and J by 6 bases, leaving 7 bases between them. CDR3 nucleotides: TGCGCCAGCAGCCAAACCGGGGATGAAAAACTGTTTTTT. Its translation is CASSQTGDEKLFF.

This clonotype was picked up a small number of times. The rearrangement uses TRBV28 and TRBJ2-6; 7 bases are shared with TRBD1. The CDR3 runs 17 residues. Germline loops: CDR1 MDHEN, CDR2 SYDVKM. V lost 2 bases, J lost 0 bases, and 4 bases stayed unmatched. The CDR3 protein is CASSLRTGRSGANVLTF. In nucleotides, the CDR3 is TGTGCCAGCAGTTTAAGGACAGGACGCTCTGGGGCCAACGTCCTGACTTTC.

The V gene is TRBV2, the J gene TRBJ2-7; possible D gene TRBD2, 6 bases. The J call may be faulty, since TRBJ2-5 better matches the DNA end. Per germline, CDR1 SNHLY and CDR2 FYNNEI. This CDR3 has 16 residues. The CDR3 reads CASRHAGLRTRETQYF. The CDR3 DNA reads TGTGCCAGCAGACACGCGGGACTCCGGACGAGGGAGACCCAGTACTTC.

This chain uses TRBV4-2 with TRBJ1-3; 9 nucleotides align to TRBD1. Germline CDR1 and CDR2: LGHNA and YNFKEQ. V lost 4 bases and J lost 0; bases outside the gene matches: 13. The CDR3 sequence is 19 residues long. The CDR3 coding sequence is TGTGCCAGCAGCCCTCCGGGACAGGGAATAACCTACTCTGGAAACACCATATATTTT. Its translation is CASSPPGQGITYSGNTIYF.

This clonotype has only a few counts. The J gene is TRBJ1-6, the V gene TRBV7-2; D is uncertain. CDR1 is SGHTA and CDR2 is FQGNSA in the germline V gene. The V gene lost 4 bases and the J gene lost 6 bases, with 13 bases spanning the gap. This CDR3 is built from 15 residues. CDR3 DNA: TGTGCCAGCAGCTCGCTGGGGTTGAGTAATTCACCCCTCCACTTT. Its translation is CASSSLGLSNSPLHF.

This clonotype turned up a few times. The chain couples TRBV12-3 or TRBV12-4 to TRBJ1-3; D remains unclear. The CDR3 is made up of 15 amino acids. V dropped 7 bases and J dropped 3 bases, with 16 bases sitting between them. This CDR3 reads CASKFRARDGNTIYF. CDR3 coding DNA: TGTGCCAGCAAATTCCGGGCCCGGGATGGAAACACCATATATTTT.

A few counts support this clonotype. The chain recombines TRBV5-5 with TRBJ2-5; possible D gene TRBD2, 7 bases. The DNA end is more similar to TRBJ2-1, so the J call may be wrong. Germline V gene lookup returns CDR1 SGHKS and CDR2 YYEKEE (reference sequence). This CDR3 has 16 amino acids. CDR3 in amino acids: CASSFSGGLLGDEQFF. The CDR3 DNA follows: TGTGCCAGCAGCTTCTCGGGGGGCCTTCTGGGGGATGAGCAGTTCTTC.

This clonotype turned up a few times. The chain employs TRBV7-9 and TRBJ2-5; TRBD1 or TRBD2 may be the D gene (6 bases each). CDR3 length: 14 amino acids. The germline V and J ends were trimmed by 5 bases and 5 bases, with 15 bases remaining between them. CDR1 is SEHNR, CDR2 FQNEAQ, per germline (reference sequence). The CDR3 reads CASSTSGAGETQYF. CDR3 in DNA: TGTGCCAGCAGCACATCAGGGGCGGGGGAGACCCAGTACTTC.

J is TRBJ2-2 and V is TRBV7-2, with 12 bases matching TRBD2. After removal of 5 bases from V and 3 bases from J, the junction contained 10 bases not matched to a gene. Germline lookup yields CDR1 SGHTA and CDR2 FQGNSA. This CDR3 is built from 18 residues. Here the CDR3 DNA reads TGTGCCAGCAGCACGGGGGCACTAGCGGGGGGTTACACCGGGGAGCTGTTTTTT. This sequence encodes CASSTGALAGGYTGELFF. The entire variable domain, with the rest obtained from reference TRBV7-2 and TRBJ2-2, is as follows: GAGVSQSPSNKVTEKGKDVELRCDPISGHTALYWYRQSLGQGLEFLIYFQGNSAPDKSGLPSDRFSAERTGGSVSTLTIQRTQQEDSAVYLCASSTGALAGGYTGELFFGEGSRLTVL.

The chain has TRBV20-1 and TRBJ1-5; TRBD1 aligns across 8 bases. The V gene end was trimmed by 3 bases and the J gene end by 1 base; junction bases not matched to a gene: 14. In germline, CDR1 is DFQATT, CDR2 SNEGSKA (reference sequence). The CDR3 is 18 residues long. The CDR3 spells CSASSPRDRGPSNQPQHF. For the CDR3, the DNA is TGCAGTGCTAGTTCCCCGCGAGACAGGGGACCAAGCAATCAGCCCCAGCATTTT.

This clonotype was counted ten times or more. The rearrangement uses TRBV29-1 and TRBJ2-4; perhaps TRBD2 as D (7 bases). Germline V gene data show CDR1 as SQVTM and CDR2 as ANQGSEA. V dropped 4 bases and J dropped 3 bases, with 13 bases sitting between them. The CDR3 has 14 residues. As DNA, the CDR3 is TGCAGCGTTGTTGAGGGGGGGCGCAAAAACATTCAGTACTTC. Translating gives CSVVEGGRKNIQYF.